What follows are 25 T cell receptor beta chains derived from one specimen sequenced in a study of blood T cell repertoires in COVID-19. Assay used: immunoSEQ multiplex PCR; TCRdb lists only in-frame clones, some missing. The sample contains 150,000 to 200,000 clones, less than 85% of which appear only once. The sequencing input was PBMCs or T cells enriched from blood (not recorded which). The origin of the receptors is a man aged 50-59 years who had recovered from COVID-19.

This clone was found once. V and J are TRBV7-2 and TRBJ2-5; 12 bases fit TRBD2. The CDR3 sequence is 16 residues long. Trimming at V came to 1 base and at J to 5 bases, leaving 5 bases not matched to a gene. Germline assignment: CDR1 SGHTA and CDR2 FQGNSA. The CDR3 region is CASSLGASGGGETQYF. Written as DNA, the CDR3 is TGTGCCAGCAGCTTAGGGGCTAGCGGGGGGGGTGAGACCCAGTACTTC.

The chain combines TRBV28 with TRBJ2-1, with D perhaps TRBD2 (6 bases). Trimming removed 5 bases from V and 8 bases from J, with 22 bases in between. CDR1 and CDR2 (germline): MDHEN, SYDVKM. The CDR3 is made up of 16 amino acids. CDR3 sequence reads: CASSPRGTGDWDEQFF. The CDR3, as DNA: TGTGCCAGCAGTCCCCGTGGGACGGGGGACTGGGATGAGCAGTTCTTC.

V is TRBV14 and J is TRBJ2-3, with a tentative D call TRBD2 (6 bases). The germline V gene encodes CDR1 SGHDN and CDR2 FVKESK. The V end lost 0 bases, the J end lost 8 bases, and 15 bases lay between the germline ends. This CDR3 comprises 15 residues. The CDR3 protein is CASSQDSGPVGTQYF. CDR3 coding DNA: TGTGCCAGCAGCCAAGATAGCGGCCCGGTTGGTACGCAGTATTTT.

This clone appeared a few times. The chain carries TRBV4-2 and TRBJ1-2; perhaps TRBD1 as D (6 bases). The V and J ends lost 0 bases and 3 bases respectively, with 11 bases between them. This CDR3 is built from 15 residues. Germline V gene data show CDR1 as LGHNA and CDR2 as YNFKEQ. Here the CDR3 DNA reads TGTGCCAGCAGCCAAGATGGTACAGGGTACTATGGCTACACCTTC. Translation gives CASSQDGTGYYGYTF.

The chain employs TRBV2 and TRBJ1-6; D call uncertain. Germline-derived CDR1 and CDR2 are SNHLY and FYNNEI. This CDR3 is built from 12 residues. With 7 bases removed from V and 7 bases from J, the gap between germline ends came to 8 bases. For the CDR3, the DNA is TGTGCCAGCAATATCCCGAATTCACCCCTCCACTTT. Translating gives CASNIPNSPLHF.

In DNA, the CDR3 is TGTGCCAGCAGCCCCCGGGGGGCAGATACGCAGTATTTT. Its translation is CASSPRGADTQYF. The chain employs TRBV5-4 and TRBJ2-3, with 7 bases fitting TRBD2. V shed 4 bases, J shed 4 bases, and the junction held 3 bases outside the gene matches. Germline V gives CDR1 SGHNT, CDR2 YYREEE (reference sequence). The CDR3 contains 13 residues.

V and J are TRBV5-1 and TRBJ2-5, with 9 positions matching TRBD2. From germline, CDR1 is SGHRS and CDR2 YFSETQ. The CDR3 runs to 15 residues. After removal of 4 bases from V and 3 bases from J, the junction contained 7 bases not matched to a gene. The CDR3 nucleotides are TGCGCCAGCAGCGATAGCGGGGGCTCCGAAGAGACCCAGTACTTC. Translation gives CASSDSGGSEETQYF.

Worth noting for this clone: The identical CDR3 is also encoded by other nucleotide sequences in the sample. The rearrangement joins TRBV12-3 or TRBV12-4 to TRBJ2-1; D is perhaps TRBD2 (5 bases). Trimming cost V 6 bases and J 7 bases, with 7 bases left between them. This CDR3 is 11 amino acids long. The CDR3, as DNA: TGTGCCAGCAGCCGCGGGAATGAGCAGTTCTTC. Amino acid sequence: CASSRGNEQFF.

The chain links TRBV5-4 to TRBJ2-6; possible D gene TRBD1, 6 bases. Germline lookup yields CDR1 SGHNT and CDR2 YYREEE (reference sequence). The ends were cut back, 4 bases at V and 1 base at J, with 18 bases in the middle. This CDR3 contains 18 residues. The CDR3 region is CASSPTGTIPSGANVLTF. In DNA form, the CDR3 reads TGTGCCAGCAGCCCTACTGGGACAATTCCATCTGGGGCCAACGTCCTGACTTTC.

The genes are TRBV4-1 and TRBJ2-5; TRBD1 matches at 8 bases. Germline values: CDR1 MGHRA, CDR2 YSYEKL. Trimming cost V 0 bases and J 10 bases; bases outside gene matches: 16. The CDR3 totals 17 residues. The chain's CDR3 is CASSQDSAGGPSRGQYF. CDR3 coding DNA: TGCGCCAGCAGCCAAGATTCCGCAGGGGGCCCCAGTCGGGGCCAGTACTTC.

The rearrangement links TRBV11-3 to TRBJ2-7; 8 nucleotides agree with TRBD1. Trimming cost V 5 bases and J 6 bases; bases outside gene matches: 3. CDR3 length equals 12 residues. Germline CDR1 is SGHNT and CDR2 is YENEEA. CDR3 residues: CASSLTGAEQYF. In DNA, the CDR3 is TGTGCCAGCAGCCTGACAGGGGCCGAGCAGTACTTC.

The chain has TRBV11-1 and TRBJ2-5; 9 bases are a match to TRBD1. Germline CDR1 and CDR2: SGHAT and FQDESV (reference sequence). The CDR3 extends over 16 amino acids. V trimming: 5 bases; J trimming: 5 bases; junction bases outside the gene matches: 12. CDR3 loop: CASSTSTGGSRETQYF. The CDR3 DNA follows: TGTGCCAGCAGCACCTCGACAGGGGGATCCCGGGAGACCCAGTACTTC.

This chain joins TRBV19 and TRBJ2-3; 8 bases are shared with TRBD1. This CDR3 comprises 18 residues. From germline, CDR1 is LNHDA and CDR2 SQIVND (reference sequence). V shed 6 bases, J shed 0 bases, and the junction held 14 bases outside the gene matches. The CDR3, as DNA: TGTGCCAGTAGAACCGGGACAGGCGGCTCCTTTAGCACAGATACGCAGTATTTT. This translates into CASRTGTGGSFSTDTQYF. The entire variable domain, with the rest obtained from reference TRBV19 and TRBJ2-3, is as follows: DGGITQSPKYLFRKEGQNVTLSCEQNLNHDAMYWYRQDPGQGLRLIYYSQIVNDFQKGDIAEGYSVSREKKESFPLTVTSAQKNPTAFYLCASRTGTGGSFSTDTQYFGPGTRLTVL.

DNA for the CDR3: TGTGCCAGCAGTTCAAGACAGGGCCCTGAAGCTTTCTTT. Translating it yields CASSSRQGPEAFF. This chain joins TRBV6-5 and TRBJ1-1; 7 nucleotides line up with TRBD1. This CDR3 region has 13 residues. V lost 4 bases and J lost 6; bases outside the gene matches: 5. Germline assignment: CDR1 MNHEY and CDR2 SVGAGI.

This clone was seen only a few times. The CDR3 DNA follows: TGTGCCAGCAGTTCGACAGGGGATTCACCCCTCCACTTT. Residues: CASSSTGDSPLHF. This chain joins TRBV6-5 and TRBJ1-6, with 8 positions matching TRBD1. The CDR3 extends over 13 amino acids. After removal of 4 bases from V and 8 bases from J, the junction contained 1 base not matched to a gene. CDR1 is MNHEY and CDR2 is SVGAGI in the germline V gene.

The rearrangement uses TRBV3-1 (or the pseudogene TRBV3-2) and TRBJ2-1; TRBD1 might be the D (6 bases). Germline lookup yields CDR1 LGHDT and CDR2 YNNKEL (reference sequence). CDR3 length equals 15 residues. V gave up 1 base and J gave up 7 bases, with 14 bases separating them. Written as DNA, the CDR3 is TGTGCCAGCAGCCAAGGGGCCCCCGGGACAAATGAGCAGTTCTTC. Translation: CASSQGAPGTNEQFF.

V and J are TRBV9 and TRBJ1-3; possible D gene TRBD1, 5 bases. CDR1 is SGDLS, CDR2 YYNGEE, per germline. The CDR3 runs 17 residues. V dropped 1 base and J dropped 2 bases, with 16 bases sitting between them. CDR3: CASSVNPGLLPGNTIYF. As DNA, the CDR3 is TGTGCCAGCAGCGTAAACCCGGGACTCCTCCCTGGAAACACCATATATTTT.

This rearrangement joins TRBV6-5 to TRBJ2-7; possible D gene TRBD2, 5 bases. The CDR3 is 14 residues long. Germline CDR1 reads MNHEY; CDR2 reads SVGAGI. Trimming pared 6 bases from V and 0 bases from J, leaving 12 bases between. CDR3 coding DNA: TGTGCCAGCAGGTTCGAGGGCCTCTCCTACGAGCAGTACTTC. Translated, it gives CASRFEGLSYEQYF.

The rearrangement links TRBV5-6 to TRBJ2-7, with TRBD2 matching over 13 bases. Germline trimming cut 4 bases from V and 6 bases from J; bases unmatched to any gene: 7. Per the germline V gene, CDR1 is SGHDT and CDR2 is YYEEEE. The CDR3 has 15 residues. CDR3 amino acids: CASSPLAGGRGEQYF. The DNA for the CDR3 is TGTGCCAGCAGCCCACTAGCGGGGGGGCGGGGCGAGCAGTACTTC.

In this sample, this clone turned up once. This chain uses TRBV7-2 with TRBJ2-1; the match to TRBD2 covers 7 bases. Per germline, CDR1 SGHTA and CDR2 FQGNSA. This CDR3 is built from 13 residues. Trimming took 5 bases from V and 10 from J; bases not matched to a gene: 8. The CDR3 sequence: CASSASGAGEQFF. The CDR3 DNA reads TGTGCCAGCAGCGCTAGCGGCGCGGGCGAGCAGTTCTTC. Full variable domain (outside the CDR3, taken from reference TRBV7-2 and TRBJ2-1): GAGVSQSPSNKVTEKGKDVELRCDPISGHTALYWYRQSLGQGLEFLIYFQGNSAPDKSGLPSDRFSAERTGGSVSTLTIQRTQQEDSAVYLCASSASGAGEQFFGPGTRLTVL.

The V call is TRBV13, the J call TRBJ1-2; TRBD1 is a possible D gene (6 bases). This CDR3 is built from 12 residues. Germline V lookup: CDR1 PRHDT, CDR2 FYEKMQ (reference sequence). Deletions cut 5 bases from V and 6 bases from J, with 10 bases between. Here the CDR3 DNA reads TGTGCCAGCAGCCCCGGGACACATGGCTACACCTTC. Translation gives CASSPGTHGYTF.

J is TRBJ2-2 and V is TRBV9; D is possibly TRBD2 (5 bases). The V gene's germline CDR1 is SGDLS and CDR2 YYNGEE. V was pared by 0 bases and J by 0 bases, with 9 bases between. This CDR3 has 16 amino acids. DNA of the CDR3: TGTGCCAGCAGCGTAGCCTCCGGGGCGAACACCGGGGAGCTGTTTTTT. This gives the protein CASSVASGANTGELFF. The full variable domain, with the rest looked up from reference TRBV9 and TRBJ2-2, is DSGVTQTPKHLITATGQRVTLRCSPRSGDLSVYWYQQSLDQGLQFLIQYYNGEERAKGNILERFSAQQFPDLHSELNLSSLELGDSALYFCASSVASGANTGELFFGEGSRLTVL.

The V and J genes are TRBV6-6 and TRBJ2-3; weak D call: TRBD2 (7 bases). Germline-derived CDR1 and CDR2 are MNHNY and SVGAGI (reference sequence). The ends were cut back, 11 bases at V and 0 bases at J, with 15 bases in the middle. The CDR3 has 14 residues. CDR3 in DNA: TGTGCCGGGCGGGGGCCCGCTAGCACAGATACGCAGTATTTT. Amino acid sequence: CAGRGPASTDTQYF.

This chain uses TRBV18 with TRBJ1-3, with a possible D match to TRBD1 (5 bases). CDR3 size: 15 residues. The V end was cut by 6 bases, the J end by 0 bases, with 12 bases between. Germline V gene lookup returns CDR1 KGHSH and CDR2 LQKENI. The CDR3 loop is CASSPTGSSGNTIYF. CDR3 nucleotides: TGTGCCAGCTCCCCAACAGGAAGCTCTGGAAACACCATATATTTT.

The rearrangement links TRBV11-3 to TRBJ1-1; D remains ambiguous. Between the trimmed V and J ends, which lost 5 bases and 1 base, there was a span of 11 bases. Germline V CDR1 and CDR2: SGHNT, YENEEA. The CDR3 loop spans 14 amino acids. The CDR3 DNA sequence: TGTGCCAGCAGCCCTTCTCACGGGAACACTGAAGCTTTCTTT. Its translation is CASSPSHGNTEAFF.